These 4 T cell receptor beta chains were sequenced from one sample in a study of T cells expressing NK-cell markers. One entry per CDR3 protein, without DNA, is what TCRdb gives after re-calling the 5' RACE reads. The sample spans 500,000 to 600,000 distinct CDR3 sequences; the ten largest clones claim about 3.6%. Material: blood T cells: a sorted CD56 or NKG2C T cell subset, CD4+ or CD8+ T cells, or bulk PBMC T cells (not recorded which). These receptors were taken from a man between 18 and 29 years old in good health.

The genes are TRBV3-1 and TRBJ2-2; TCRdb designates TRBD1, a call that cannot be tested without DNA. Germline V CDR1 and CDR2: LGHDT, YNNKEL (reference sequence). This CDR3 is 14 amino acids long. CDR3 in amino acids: CASSTTGNGGELFF.

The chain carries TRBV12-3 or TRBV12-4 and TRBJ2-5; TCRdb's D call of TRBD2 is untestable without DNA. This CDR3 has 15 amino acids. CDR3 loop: CASTRTSGYQETQYF.

The CDR3 reads CASSLGGRLTDTQYF. The chain couples TRBV5-1 to TRBJ2-3; the D call from TCRdb, TRBD1, cannot be confirmed without DNA. The CDR3 loop spans 15 amino acids. Germline CDR1 and CDR2: SGHRS and YFSETQ.

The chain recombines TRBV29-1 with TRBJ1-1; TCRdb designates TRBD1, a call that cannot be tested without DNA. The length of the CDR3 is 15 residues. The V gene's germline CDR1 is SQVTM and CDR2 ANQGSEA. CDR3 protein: CSVQLTGREFTEAFF.